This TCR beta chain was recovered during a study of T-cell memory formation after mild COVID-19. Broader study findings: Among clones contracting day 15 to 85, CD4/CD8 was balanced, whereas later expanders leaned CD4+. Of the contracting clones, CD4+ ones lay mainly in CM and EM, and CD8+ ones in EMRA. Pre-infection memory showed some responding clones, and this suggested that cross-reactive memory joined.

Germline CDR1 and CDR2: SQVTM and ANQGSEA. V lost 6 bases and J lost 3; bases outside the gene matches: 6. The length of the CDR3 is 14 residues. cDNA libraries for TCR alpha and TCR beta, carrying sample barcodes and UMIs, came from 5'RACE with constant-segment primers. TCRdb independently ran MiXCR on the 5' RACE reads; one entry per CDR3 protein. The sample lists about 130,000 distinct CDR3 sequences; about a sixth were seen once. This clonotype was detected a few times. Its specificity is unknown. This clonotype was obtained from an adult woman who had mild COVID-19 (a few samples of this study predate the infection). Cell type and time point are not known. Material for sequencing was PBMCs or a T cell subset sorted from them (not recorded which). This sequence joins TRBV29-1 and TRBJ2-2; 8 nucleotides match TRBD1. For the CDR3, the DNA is TGCAGCGTGTCAGGGGGCATATACACCGGGGAGCTGTTTTTT. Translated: CSVSGGIYTGELFF.